The 2 T cell receptor beta chains reported below all come from one sample, sequenced in a study of radiation and T cells in renal cell carcinoma. TCRdb keeps only in-frame clones here, not all; method: immunoSEQ multiplex PCR. There are around 81,000 clones in the sample; about 85% occur only once, and under 10% lies in the top ten. Time point in this sample: blood 4 weeks post-SBRT, at nephrectomy. The treatment is: 15 Gy SBRT to primary tumor, nephrectomy 4 weeks later. The starting material was blood, obtained from a patient whose treatment included radiotherapy and nephrectomy. All receptors come from a middle-aged man with renal cell carcinoma.

As DNA, the CDR3 is TGTGCCAGCAGCCTATCACAGGGGATAGGGGAGACCCAGTACTTC. Translating gives CASSLSQGIGETQYF. The genes are TRBV5-5 and TRBJ2-5; 7 positions agree with TRBD1. Germline V gene sequence: CDR1 SGHKS, CDR2 YYEKEE (reference sequence). The CDR3 runs 15 residues. V shed 4 bases, J shed 5 bases, and the junction held 11 bases outside the gene matches.

The V and J genes are TRBV28 and TRBJ2-7, with a tentative D call TRBD2 (5 bases). Per the germline V gene, CDR1 is MDHEN and CDR2 is SYDVKM. Deletions cut 5 bases from V and 2 bases from J, with 19 bases between. The CDR3 has 16 amino acids. The CDR3 nucleotides are TGTGCCAGCAGTGTAATGCCCAGGAGGCCAACCTACGAGCAGTACTTC. Its protein is CASSVMPRRPTYEQYF.